Only a few counts were recorded for the clone carrying this TCR beta chain. The antigen is unknown. The CDR3 does not close with the conserved phenylalanine or tryptophan, likely indicating a read error. The J segment lost 7 bases and the V segment lost 3 bases, leaving 4 bases of the junction unmatched. The germline V gene encodes CDR1 GTSNPN and CDR2 SVGIG (reference sequence). The CDR3 covers 12 residues. This record comes from a study of early T cells in non-severe SARS-CoV-2 infection. Turning to the study itself: With bulk RNA from unsorted whole blood as input, sequencing yielded unpaired chains. Study conclusions and caveats: Private and CD4 specificities were missed by VDJdb matching, skewed to anti-spike CD8.

The protocol attached unique molecular identifiers to individual cDNA molecules. TCRdb itself ran the 5' RACE reads through MiXCR, one entry per CDR3 protein. The table has about 55,000 distinct CDR3 sequences, under 8% seen once. V and J are TRBV30 and TRBJ2-7; 9 bases are shared with TRBD1. The sequence was collected from an adult who was a healthcare worker with PCR-confirmed SARS-CoV-2 infection or an uninfected control (not recorded which). The sample consisted of whole blood, taken at baseline. CDR3 residues: CAWSATGGEQYL. The CDR3 region has the DNA TGTGCCTGGAGCGCGACAGGGGGAGAGCAGTACCTC.